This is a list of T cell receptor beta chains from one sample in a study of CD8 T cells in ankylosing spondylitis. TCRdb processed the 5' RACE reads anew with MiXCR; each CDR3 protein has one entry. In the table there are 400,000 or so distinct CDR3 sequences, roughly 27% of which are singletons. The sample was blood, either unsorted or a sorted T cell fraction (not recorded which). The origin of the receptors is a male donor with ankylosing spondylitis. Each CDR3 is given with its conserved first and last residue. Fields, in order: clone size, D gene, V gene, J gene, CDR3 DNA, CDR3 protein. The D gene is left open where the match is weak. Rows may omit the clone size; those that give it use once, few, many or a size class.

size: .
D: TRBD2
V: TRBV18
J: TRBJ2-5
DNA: TGTGCCAGCTCACCACCGTCCGGACTAGCGGGAGTAGGGTCCCAGTACTTC
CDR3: CASSPPSGLAGVGSQYF

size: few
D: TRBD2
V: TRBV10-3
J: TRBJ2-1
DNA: TGTGCCATCAGATGGGAGGCGGGAGGCTACAATGAGCAGTTCTTC
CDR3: CAIRWEAGGYNEQFF

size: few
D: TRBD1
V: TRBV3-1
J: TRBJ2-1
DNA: TGTGCCAGCAGCCCCGGACAGGGTGTGTTTGTACGGAATGAGCAGTTCTTC
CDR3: CASSPGQGVFVRNEQFF

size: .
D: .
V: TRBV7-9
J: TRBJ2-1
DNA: TGTGCCAGCAGCCTATTCGCGGGATACCATGAGCAGTTCTTC
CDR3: CASSLFAGYHEQFF

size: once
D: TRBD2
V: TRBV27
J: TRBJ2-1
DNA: TGTGCCAGCAGCCCGGGCGGGAGGGGTGATGAGCAGTTCTTC
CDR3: CASSPGGRGDEQFF

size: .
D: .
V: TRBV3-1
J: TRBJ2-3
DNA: TGTGCCAGCAGCCAAGAGGAGGCCACAGATACGCAGTATTTT
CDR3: CASSQEEATDTQYF

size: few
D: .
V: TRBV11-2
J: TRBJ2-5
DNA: TGTGCCAGCAGCGAACTAGCTCTGGAGACCCAGTACTTC
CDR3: CASSELALETQYF

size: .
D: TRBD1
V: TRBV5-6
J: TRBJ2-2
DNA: TGTGCCAGCAACAGGGGGATCAACACCGGGGAGCTGTTTTTT
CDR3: CASNRGINTGELFF

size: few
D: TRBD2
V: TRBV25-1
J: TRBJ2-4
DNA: TGTGCCAGCAGTGAATTAGGAGGACTAGCGGGACGTGGTTCCAAAAACATTCAGTACTTC
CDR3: CASSELGGLAGRGSKNIQYF

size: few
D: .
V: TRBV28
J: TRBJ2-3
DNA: TGTGCCAGCAGTTTTGGCGAATTCGGAGTAGATACGCAGTATTTT
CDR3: CASSFGEFGVDTQYF

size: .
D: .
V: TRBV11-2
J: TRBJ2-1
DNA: TGTGCCAGCAGCCCGCGGAGAGGAGGGAACAATGAGCAGTTCTTC
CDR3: CASSPRRGGNNEQFF

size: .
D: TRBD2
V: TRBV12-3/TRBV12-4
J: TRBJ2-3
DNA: TGTGCCAGCAGTTTAGGCCTAGCGGGCCCCGAGGATACGCAGTATTTT
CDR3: CASSLGLAGPEDTQYF

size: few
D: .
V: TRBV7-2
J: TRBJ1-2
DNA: TGTGCCAGCAGCTATCGGCAGGGCTATGGCTACACCTTC
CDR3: CASSYRQGYGYTF

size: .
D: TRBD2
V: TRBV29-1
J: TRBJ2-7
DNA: TGCAGCGTTGGAGGCGGACTAGGGGCCGGGGAGCAGTACTTC
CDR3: CSVGGGLGAGEQYF

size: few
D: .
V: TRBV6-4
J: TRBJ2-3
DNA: TGTGCCAGCAGTGAAAGGGGATTTAGCACAGATACGCAGTATTTT
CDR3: CASSERGFSTDTQYF